Listed here are 14 T cell receptor beta chains from one sample, sequenced in a study of post-analysis software for immune sequencing data. These receptors' antigens are unknown. The study, taken as a whole, reports: Roughly five TRBV segments appeared more often in patients than in controls, and TRBV5-6, TRBV5-1 and TRBV20-1 were among these.

Unique molecular identifiers were present in the TCR beta cDNA libraries. TCRdb re-derived calls from the PCR reads in MiXCR, one entry per CDR3 protein. The top ten clones hold 7.6% of a sample with around 400,000 distinct CDR3 sequences, approximately 38% of them seen once. Specimen: blood. Source of these receptors: a girl aged 2 to 10 with multiple sclerosis.

The chain combines TRBV20-1 with TRBJ2-7; D gene unclear. V was clipped by 1 base and J by 2 bases, with 12 bases between them. CDR1 DFQATT and CDR2 SNEGSKA come from the germline V gene (reference sequence). This CDR3 has 14 amino acids. This CDR3 is CSARGLTETYEQYF. The CDR3 DNA follows: TGCAGTGCTAGAGGTCTAACAGAAACCTACGAGCAGTACTTC.

The rearrangement joins TRBV4-1 to TRBJ1-2, with D unresolved. CDR3 length: 16 residues. V lost 2 bases and J lost 2, with 15 bases in between. Germline CDR1 is MGHRA and CDR2 is YSYEKL. CDR3 protein: CASSQPEEIVNYGYTF. In nucleotides, the CDR3 is TGCGCCAGCAGCCAACCTGAAGAAATTGTGAACTATGGCTACACCTTC.

The rearrangement joins TRBV4-1 to TRBJ1-2; 7 bases are shared with TRBD1. CDR3 length: 18 residues. V lost 1 base to trimming and J lost 0 bases; unmatched junction nucleotides: 11. In germline, CDR1 is MGHRA, CDR2 YSYEKL. The chain's CDR3 is CASSQVPMTGRANYGYTF. The CDR3, as DNA: TGCGCCAGCAGCCAAGTCCCAATGACAGGGCGGGCTAACTATGGCTACACCTTC.

V is TRBV20-1 and J is TRBJ2-5; tentative D call: TRBD2 (5 bases). The DNA end favors TRBJ2-7, so the J call may be wrong. Germline values: CDR1 DFQATT, CDR2 SNEGSKA (reference sequence). The CDR3 is made up of 16 amino acids. The CDR3 loop reads CSASRPFMGLGSEQYF. The CDR3 region has the DNA TGCAGTGCTTCCCGCCCATTCATGGGCCTGGGGAGCGAGCAGTACTTC.

DNA of the CDR3: TGCGCCAGCAGCTCCCAACCTCGACAAGCGGGAGGCCAGGGAACGACGCAGTATTTT. Translated: CASSSQPRQAGGQGTTQYF. The chain recombines TRBV5-1 with TRBJ2-3; 9 positions match TRBD2. J was trimmed by 9 bases and V by 3 bases; bases with no gene match: 23. The germline V gene encodes CDR1 SGHRS and CDR2 YFSETQ. The CDR3 spans 19 residues.

The V call is TRBV28, the J call TRBJ2-3, with TRBD2 matching over 7 bases. Germline CDR1 MDHEN, CDR2 SYDVKM. The J segment lost 2 bases and the V segment lost 6 bases, leaving 8 bases of the junction unmatched. This CDR3 has 15 residues. CDR3 bases: TGTGCCAGCAGGATAGCGGGCGCCTCCACAGATACGCAGTATTTT. It is translated as CASRIAGASTDTQYF.

The rearrangement uses TRBV6-5 and TRBJ2-7; TRBD2 is a possible D gene (5 bases). The germline V and J ends were trimmed by 6 bases and 6 bases, with 24 bases remaining between them. The CDR3 covers 16 residues. Germline loops: CDR1 MNHEY, CDR2 SVGAGI. CDR3 nucleotides: TGTGCCAGCAGCTCCTCCCCGGGGTCCTCGGGGAGCGAGCAGTACTTC. Protein product: CASSSSPGSSGSEQYF.

To note about this clonotype: This may stem from a read error, because a much larger clone lies one nucleotide away. The chain is built from TRBV28 and TRBJ2-1; the D is unclear. V dropped 3 bases and J dropped 6 bases, with 6 bases sitting between them. There are 12 residues in the CDR3. Germline CDR1 and CDR2: MDHEN and SYDVKM. CDR3 residues: CASSLTINEQFF. The CDR3 region has the DNA TGTGCCAGCAGTTTGACAATCAATGAGCAGTTCTTC.

The rearrangement links TRBV29-1 to TRBJ2-7, with TRBD1 matching 9 bases. This CDR3 comprises 13 residues. Germline V gene sequence: CDR1 SQVTM, CDR2 ANQGSEA. The V and J ends lost 7 bases and 4 bases, in that order; junction bases with no gene match: 8. As DNA, the CDR3 is TGCAGCGCCGGGACAGGGTACCCTTACGAGCAGTACTTC. It is translated as CSAGTGYPYEQYF.

This clonotype was counted a few times. CDR3 amino acids: CASSLASAETQYF. Here the CDR3 DNA reads TGTGCCAGCAGTTTAGCGTCTGCAGAGACCCAGTACTTC. The chain employs TRBV12-3 or TRBV12-4 and TRBJ2-5, with D uncertain. The CDR3 covers 13 residues. V was shortened by 0 bases and J by 4 bases, with 6 bases between the two germline ends.

The table lists this clonotype with a few counts. J is TRBJ2-7 and V is TRBV9; D is unresolved. Germline CDR1 SGDLS, CDR2 YYNGEE. The CDR3 contains 13 residues. Trimming pared 3 bases from V and 3 bases from J, leaving 10 bases between. The CDR3 DNA reads TGTGCCAGCAGCGCCGAGCCTCACTACGAGCAGTACTTC. Translated: CASSAEPHYEQYF.

This clonotype has a handful of counts. The V and J genes are TRBV7-8 and TRBJ2-7; no definite D call. The J call may be in error: the DNA end matches TRBJ2-5 better. This CDR3 has 13 residues. Germline assignment: CDR1 SGHVS and CDR2 FQNEAQ. CDR3 in amino acids: CASSLVAWQTQYF. CDR3 bases: TGTGCCAGCAGCTTAGTGGCCTGGCAGACCCAGTACTTC.

This chain links TRBV12-3 or TRBV12-4 with TRBJ1-5; 9 bases fit TRBD1. V lost 4 bases to trimming and J lost 4 bases; unmatched junction nucleotides: 11. This CDR3 region has 17 residues. The CDR3 coding sequence is TGTGCCAGCAGTTGGGGACAGGGAGAAGGGGGTAATCAGCCCCAGCATTTT. This gives the protein CASSWGQGEGGNQPQHF.

This clonotype was observed a handful of times. V is TRBV11-2 and J is TRBJ1-2; tentative D call: TRBD1 (6 bases). Germline V lookup: CDR1 SGHAT, CDR2 FQNNGV. The CDR3 consists of 16 residues. With 5 bases removed from V and 4 bases from J, the gap between germline ends came to 20 bases. CDR3 protein: CASSHLRPGEGYGYTF. The CDR3 DNA reads TGTGCCAGCAGCCACCTACGCCCAGGGGAAGGCTATGGCTACACCTTC.